Listed below are T cell receptor beta chains from one sample, sequenced in a study of shared clonotypes between healthy human individuals. Libraries were prepared by immunoSEQ multiplex PCR; TCRdb keeps only in-frame clonotypes and omits some of them. The table includes about 450,000 clones, 65% to 80% detected once. Sequenced sample: PBMCs. These receptors originate from a woman aged 40 to 49 in good health. Some clones in this sample may be carry-over from other donors' samples. CDR3s include the opening cysteine and the closing phenylalanine or tryptophan. A D gene is named only where the DNA matches it firmly. Clone size, where shown, is once, few, many, or a class for clones that have expanded.

V gene: TRBV29-1
D gene: TRBD1
clone size: NA
J gene: TRBJ1-1
CDR3 protein: CSVEDTGGSTEAFF
CDR3 DNA: TGCAGCGTTGAAGACACAGGGGGTAGCACTGAAGCTTTCTTT

V gene: TRBV28
D gene: NA
clone size: NA
J gene: TRBJ1-5
CDR3 protein: CASSLGFRWGSNQPQHF
CDR3 DNA: TGTGCCAGCAGTTTAGGGTTCCGGTGGGGTAGCAATCAGCCCCAGCATTTT

V gene: TRBV6-1
D gene: TRBD1
clone size: NA
J gene: TRBJ2-7
CDR3 protein: CASRGTGEGYEQYF
CDR3 DNA: TGTGCCAGCAGAGGGACAGGGGAGGGGTACGAGCAGTACTTC

V gene: TRBV2
D gene: NA
clone size: NA
J gene: TRBJ1-4
CDR3 protein: CASRDPGSNEKLFF
CDR3 DNA: TGTGCCAGCAGGGATCCGGGATCTAATGAAAAACTGTTTTTT

V gene: TRBV27
D gene: TRBD1
clone size: few
J gene: TRBJ2-7
CDR3 protein: CASSSQGAGEQYF
CDR3 DNA: TGTGCCAGCAGTTCTCAGGGGGCGGGTGAGCAGTACTTC

V gene: TRBV27
D gene: NA
clone size: NA
J gene: TRBJ2-2
CDR3 protein: CASSSSTVTGELFF
CDR3 DNA: TGTGCCAGCAGTTCCTCGACAGTCACCGGGGAGCTGTTTTTT

V gene: TRBV9
D gene: NA
clone size: NA
J gene: TRBJ2-1
CDR3 protein: CASSVDMGEQFF
CDR3 DNA: TGTGCCAGCAGCGTAGATATGGGTGAGCAGTTCTTC

V gene: TRBV28
D gene: TRBD1
clone size: NA
J gene: TRBJ1-2
CDR3 protein: CASNGQVGSRYGYTF
CDR3 DNA: TGTGCCAGCAATGGACAGGTTGGGAGTCGGTATGGCTACACCTTC

V gene: TRBV4-1
D gene: NA
clone size: NA
J gene: TRBJ2-7
CDR3 protein: CASSRDQDYEQYF
CDR3 DNA: TGCGCCAGCAGCCGGGACCAGGACTACGAGCAGTACTTC

V gene: TRBV5-1
D gene: NA
clone size: once
J gene: TRBJ2-1
CDR3 protein: CASSLRNNEQFF
CDR3 DNA: TGCGCCAGCAGCTTGAGGAACAATGAGCAGTTCTTC

V gene: TRBV7-2
D gene: NA
clone size: NA
J gene: TRBJ2-5
CDR3 protein: CASTRDRQETQYF
CDR3 DNA: TGTGCCAGCACCCGGGACCGACAAGAGACCCAGTACTTC

V gene: TRBV6-1
D gene: NA
clone size: once
J gene: TRBJ2-7
CDR3 protein: CASSGKYEQYF
CDR3 DNA: TGTGCCAGCAGTGGCAAATACGAGCAGTACTTC

V gene: TRBV9
D gene: TRBD1
clone size: NA
J gene: TRBJ2-7
CDR3 protein: CASSVGGGTGYSEQYF
CDR3 DNA: TGTGCCAGCAGCGTAGGAGGCGGGACAGGGTATTCCGAGCAGTACTTC

V gene: TRBV18
D gene: TRBD1
clone size: NA
J gene: TRBJ2-7
CDR3 protein: CASSPLRQGIEQYF
CDR3 DNA: TGTGCCAGCTCACCACTTCGACAGGGGATCGAGCAGTACTTC

V gene: TRBV2
D gene: NA
clone size: NA
J gene: TRBJ1-4
CDR3 protein: CASSTGRTNEKLFF
CDR3 DNA: TGTGCCAGCAGTACCGGGAGGACTAATGAAAAACTGTTTTTT

V gene: TRBV27
D gene: NA
clone size: few
J gene: TRBJ2-3
CDR3 protein: CASSPTQWYQSTDTQYF
CDR3 DNA: TGTGCCAGCAGTCCCACTCAGTGGTACCAAAGCACAGATACGCAGTATTTT

V gene: TRBV5-4
D gene: NA
clone size: NA
J gene: TRBJ2-3
CDR3 protein: CASSLDRDTQYF
CDR3 DNA: TGTGCCAGCAGCTTGGACCGGGATACGCAGTATTTT

V gene: TRBV2
D gene: TRBD1
clone size: NA
J gene: TRBJ1-4
CDR3 protein: CASSLGQGYEKLFF
CDR3 DNA: TGTGCCAGCAGCCTGGGACAGGGGTATGAAAAACTGTTTTTT

V gene: TRBV5-1
D gene: TRBD2
clone size: once
J gene: TRBJ2-3
CDR3 protein: CASNREGDRTDTQYF
CDR3 DNA: TGCGCCAGCAACCGGGAGGGGGATCGCACAGATACGCAGTATTTT

V gene: TRBV4-3
D gene: NA
clone size: NA
J gene: TRBJ2-2
CDR3 protein: CASSQVGGFTGELFF
CDR3 DNA: TGCGCCAGCAGCCAAGTCGGGGGATTCACCGGGGAGCTGTTTTTT

V gene: TRBV27
D gene: NA
clone size: NA
J gene: TRBJ2-3
CDR3 protein: CASMYTVFYPDTQYF
CDR3 DNA: TGTGCCAGCATGTATACGGTCTTCTACCCAGATACGCAGTATTTT

V gene: TRBV9
D gene: NA
clone size: NA
J gene: TRBJ1-4
CDR3 protein: CASSVQGGGEKLFF
CDR3 DNA: TGTGCCAGCAGCGTACAGGGCGGGGGTGAAAAACTGTTTTTT

V gene: TRBV27
D gene: TRBD2
clone size: NA
J gene: TRBJ2-3
CDR3 protein: CASSLSPWTSESRDTQYF
CDR3 DNA: TGTGCCAGCAGCCTAAGCCCTTGGACTAGTGAGTCACGAGATACGCAGTATTTT

V gene: TRBV4-3
D gene: TRBD2
clone size: once
J gene: TRBJ2-3
CDR3 protein: CASSRAGVMDTQYF
CDR3 DNA: TGCGCCAGCAGCCGAGCGGGAGTAATGGATACGCAGTATTTT

V gene: TRBV28
D gene: TRBD1
clone size: NA
J gene: TRBJ1-5
CDR3 protein: CASSSGTGDALPQHF
CDR3 DNA: TGTGCCAGCAGTTCCGGGACAGGGGATGCCCTGCCCCAGCATTTT

V gene: TRBV18
D gene: TRBD2
clone size: NA
J gene: TRBJ2-1
CDR3 protein: CASSPPSGRFGNEQFF
CDR3 DNA: TGTGCCAGCTCACCACCTAGCGGGAGGTTTGGCAATGAGCAGTTCTTC

V gene: TRBV7-9
D gene: NA
clone size: NA
J gene: TRBJ2-1
CDR3 protein: CASSEAVEQFF
CDR3 DNA: TGTGCCAGCAGCGAAGCGGTAGAGCAGTTCTTC

V gene: TRBV28
D gene: NA
clone size: NA
J gene: TRBJ2-5
CDR3 protein: CASSSSNQETQYF
CDR3 DNA: TGTGCCAGCAGTTCCAGCAACCAAGAGACCCAGTACTTC

V gene: TRBV7-8
D gene: NA
clone size: once
J gene: TRBJ1-1
CDR3 protein: CASSLVTAPLNTEAFF
CDR3 DNA: TGTGCCAGCAGCTTAGTAACCGCTCCCCTGAACACTGAAGCTTTCTTT

V gene: TRBV28
D gene: NA
clone size: NA
J gene: TRBJ2-3
CDR3 protein: CASSSTFSFSDTQYF
CDR3 DNA: TGTGCCAGCAGTTCTACATTTTCGTTCTCAGATACGCAGTATTTT